This is a list of T cell receptor beta chains from one sample in a study of blood T cells in healthy people across ages. MiXCR, run by TCRdb on the 5' RACE reads, gives a single entry per CDR3 protein. The sample holds roughly 900,000 distinct CDR3 sequences, roughly 52% seen once. Sample: blood. The receptor set was obtained from a young man in good health. The CDR3 runs from the conserved cysteine through the conserved F or W. A D gene is named only where the DNA matches it firmly. Clone size is not always given. Where it is, it says once, few, many or a class for expanded clones.

D | J | size | V | CDR3 | DNA
. | TRBJ1-2 | . | TRBV3-1 | CASSQGPQAIYGYTF | TGTGCCAGCAGCCAAGGACCCCAAGCCATCTATGGCTACACCTTC
. | TRBJ2-1 | many | TRBV4-1 | CASSRSTGPYEQFF | TGCGCCAGCAGCCGTAGCACGGGTCCCTATGAGCAGTTCTTC
. | TRBJ2-5 | . | TRBV10-3 | CAIRTGGPRETQYF | TGTGCCATCAGGACCGGGGGACCAAGGGAGACCCAGTACTTC
TRBD1 | TRBJ2-6 | . | TRBV28 | CASSPLYGTGGSGANVLTF | TGTGCCAGCAGCCCGCTTTACGGGACAGGGGGCTCTGGGGCCAACGTCCTGACTTTC
TRBD2 | TRBJ2-1 | . | TRBV4-3 | CASSQPGGEQFF | TGCGCCAGCAGCCAACCGGGAGGGGAGCAGTTCTTC
. | TRBJ2-7 | . | TRBV4-1 | CASSQESSRDEQYF | TGCGCCAGCAGCCAAGAATCCAGCAGGGACGAGCAGTACTTC
. | TRBJ2-5 | many | TRBV18 | CASSLLSLGQETQYF | TGTGCCAGCTCCCTGCTTTCCTTGGGGCAAGAGACCCAGTACTTC
TRBD2 | TRBJ2-7 | once | TRBV12-3/TRBV12-4 | CASSSSAGGAYEQYF | TGTGCCAGCAGTTCCTCAGCGGGGGGGGCATACGAGCAGTACTTC
. | TRBJ2-3 | few | TRBV3-1 | CASSQLSTDTQYF | TGTGCCAGCAGCCAATTGAGCACAGATACGCAGTATTTT
. | TRBJ2-6 | few | TRBV2 | CASRSDRAGANVLTF | TGTGCCAGCAGGTCAGATAGGGCTGGGGCCAACGTCCTGACTTTC
. | TRBJ1-1 | . | TRBV20-1 | CSARWVGAAEAFF | TGCAGTGCTAGATGGGTGGGGGCGGCTGAAGCTTTCTTT
TRBD1 | TRBJ2-7 | . | TRBV29-1 | CSAPGQMGEQYF | TGCAGCGCACCGGGACAGATGGGCGAGCAGTACTTC
TRBD1 | TRBJ2-1 | few | TRBV7-3 | CASSLTRTGAPNEQFF | TGTGCCAGCAGCTTAACGAGAACAGGGGCCCCCAATGAGCAGTTCTTC
. | TRBJ2-3 | few | TRBV20-1 | CSARVSGHTDTQYF | TGCAGTGCTAGAGTGAGTGGCCACACAGATACGCAGTATTTT
TRBD1 | TRBJ1-2 | few | TRBV5-1 | CASRYGTGPYGYTF | TGCGCCAGCAGATACGGGACAGGCCCCTATGGCTACACCTTC
TRBD2 | TRBJ2-5 | . | TRBV4-2 | CASSRETSGDSYKQYF | TGTGCCAGCAGCCGAGAAACTAGCGGGGACTCCTACAAGCAGTACTTC
. | TRBJ2-4 | . | TRBV6-6 | CASSPPENLAKNIQYF | TGTGCCAGCAGCCCCCCTGAGAATCTAGCCAAAAACATTCAGTACTTC
. | TRBJ2-7 | few | TRBV5-1 | CASSARPVSGSGVYEQYF | TGCGCCAGCAGCGCCCGCCCGGTGAGTGGCTCGGGAGTCTACGAGCAGTACTTC
TRBD2 | TRBJ2-3 | few | TRBV7-8 | CASSPYTVLAGSTDTQYF | TGTGCCAGCAGCCCCTATACCGTTCTAGCGGGGTCCACAGATACGCAGTATTTT
TRBD1 | TRBJ2-3 | many | TRBV29-1 | CSVGQGSTDTQYF | TGCAGCGTCGGACAGGGGAGCACAGATACGCAGTATTTT
. | TRBJ2-1 | . | TRBV6-2/TRBV6-3 | CASSRTFDRSYNEQFF | TGTGCCAGCAGCCGAACCTTCGACAGGTCATACAATGAGCAGTTCTTC
TRBD1 | TRBJ1-1 | once | TRBV7-9 | CASRDIDRATEAFF | TGTGCCAGCAGAGACATTGACAGGGCCACTGAAGCTTTCTTT
. | TRBJ1-4 | . | TRBV28 | CASGPSWTSELFF | TGTGCCAGCGGGCCGTCCTGGACCTCGGAACTGTTTTTT
. | TRBJ2-5 | few | TRBV20-1 | CSAETGGGVQETQYF | TGCAGTGCTGAAACAGGGGGGGGGGTCCAAGAGACCCAGTACTTC
. | TRBJ2-1 | few | TRBV12-3/TRBV12-4 | CASSPPGPIRNEQFF | TGTGCCAGCAGTCCCCCAGGGCCCATCAGGAATGAGCAGTTCTTC
TRBD1 | TRBJ1-4 | . | TRBV28 | CASRAPGQPNEKLFF | TGTGCCAGCAGAGCTCCGGGACAGCCGAATGAAAAACTGTTTTTT
. | TRBJ1-4 | . | TRBV27 | CASSLRSPREKLFF | TGTGCCAGCAGTTTACGGTCGCCCCGAGAAAAACTGTTTTTT
. | TRBJ1-4 | . | TRBV29-1 | CSCRGGQQDEKLFF | TGCAGCTGCCGGGGGGGACAACAAGATGAAAAACTGTTTTTT
TRBD1 | TRBJ1-6 | . | TRBV28 | CASSLSNPGTVSSPLHF | TGTGCCAGCAGTTTATCAAATCCCGGGACAGTCTCCTCACCCCTCCACTTT
TRBD1 | TRBJ2-7 | . | TRBV20-1 | CSAGGRQGLSYEQYF | TGCAGTGCTGGAGGACGACAGGGGCTATCCTACGAGCAGTACTTC
TRBD1 | TRBJ1-1 | few | TRBV3-1 | CASSPARTGANTEAFF | TGTGCCAGCAGCCCGGCTCGAACAGGGGCGAACACTGAAGCTTTCTTT
TRBD2 | TRBJ2-3 | . | TRBV12-3/TRBV12-4 | CASSIAGGGVDTQYF | TGTGCCAGCAGCATAGCGGGGGGAGGAGTAGATACGCAGTATTTT
. | TRBJ2-5 | few | TRBV5-1 | CASSLPDSQETQYF | TGCGCCAGCAGCTTGCCGGACAGCCAAGAGACCCAGTACTTC